These 20 T cell receptor beta chains were sequenced from one sample in a study of blood T cell repertoires in COVID-19. Method: immunoSEQ multiplex PCR; TCRdb's copy keeps in-frame clones and lacks some. The profile covers 350,000 to 450,000 clones, with less than 90% appearing a single time and 7% to 7.5% taken by the ten largest. Sequenced input: peripheral blood. The receptor source for this set is a woman aged 55-69 years with COVID-19, enrolled during active disease.

This chain connects TRBV18 to TRBJ2-1; the D is unclear. The length of the CDR3 is 15 residues. V was shortened by 1 base and J by 3 bases, with 10 bases between the two germline ends. Germline assignment: CDR1 KGHSH and CDR2 LQKENI. DNA of the CDR3: TGTGCCAGCTCACCACTAGCCGGCGGCTACAATGAGCAGTTCTTC. Its protein product is CASSPLAGGYNEQFF.

This clone was seen only a few times. The chain links TRBV19 to TRBJ1-1, with no clear D. Germline lookup yields CDR1 LNHDA and CDR2 SQIVND (reference sequence). The CDR3 covers 16 residues. Trimming took 3 bases from V and 0 from J, leaving 14 bases between them. The CDR3 loop reads CASSISGGFMNTEAFF. The CDR3, as DNA: TGTGCCAGTAGTATTAGTGGCGGATTTATGAACACTGAAGCTTTCTTT.

The V and J genes are TRBV9 and TRBJ1-2; a possible D gene is TRBD1 (6 bases). This CDR3 spans 15 amino acids. The V and J ends lost 3 bases and 7 bases respectively, with 19 bases between them. The germline V gene has CDR1 SGDLS and CDR2 YYNGEE. CDR3 in DNA: TGTGCCAGCAGCGCGAACAGGGAAGGGTGGATTGGCTACACCTTC. Encoded protein: CASSANREGWIGYTF.

This clone was observed once. This chain links TRBV2 with TRBJ1-1; 8 bases map to TRBD1. CDR1 is SNHLY, CDR2 FYNNEI, per germline. The CDR3 is 13 amino acids. V shed 6 bases and J 4 bases; nucleotides not matched to a gene: 4. CDR3 nucleotide sequence: TGTGCCAGCAGCCCACAGGGGGGCACTGAAGCTTTCTTT. Translation: CASSPQGGTEAFF.

The V call is TRBV27, the J call TRBJ1-5, with 8 bases identical to TRBD1. Germline V gene lookup returns CDR1 MNHEY and CDR2 SMNVEV (reference sequence). The CDR3 runs to 15 residues. The ends lost 8 bases at V and 6 bases at J; junction bases unmatched: 12. CDR3: CASAINRGVGQPQHF. As DNA, the CDR3 is TGTGCCAGCGCAATTAACAGGGGGGTCGGTCAGCCCCAGCATTTT.

The rearrangement links TRBV4-3 to TRBJ2-1; 10 bases fit TRBD2. The CDR3 spans 22 residues. Losses at the gene ends were 3 bases for V and 0 bases for J; bases not matched to a gene: 20. The germline gives CDR1 LGHNA, CDR2 YSLEER. The CDR3 sequence: CASSQDLWSVAGGLSSYNEQFF. CDR3 nucleotide sequence: TGCGCCAGCAGCCAGGATCTTTGGTCGGTAGCGGGGGGTTTGAGCTCCTACAATGAGCAGTTCTTC.

The V call is TRBV6-5, the J call TRBJ2-7, with D possibly matching TRBD1 (5 bases). Germline CDR1 reads MNHEY; CDR2 reads SVGAGI. The CDR3 sequence is 14 residues long. Trimming left V 5 bases short and J 4 bases short, with 15 bases between. DNA for the CDR3: TGTGCCAGCAGTAGACAGACACAAACTTACGAGCAGTACTTC. Translated: CASSRQTQTYEQYF.

The rearrangement uses TRBV6-5 and TRBJ1-4; possible D gene TRBD1, 5 bases. This CDR3 is 14 amino acids long. Trimming left V 2 bases short and J 12 bases short, with 16 bases between. CDR1 is MNHEY and CDR2 is SVGAGI in the germline V gene. CDR3 coding DNA: TGTGCCAGCAGTTACGACCTGACAGAGAAACAACTGTTTTTT. It translates to CASSYDLTEKQLFF.

The chain recombines TRBV4-1 with TRBJ1-5, with D tentatively TRBD1 (6 bases). CDR3 length: 18 residues. Trimming removed 2 bases at V and 0 bases at J, with 17 bases between. CDR1 is MGHRA, CDR2 YSYEKL, per germline. The CDR3 sequence: CASSQFYQGPYSNQPQHF. CDR3 sequence (DNA): TGCGCCAGCAGCCAATTTTATCAGGGGCCCTATAGCAATCAGCCCCAGCATTTT.

The chain combines TRBV9 with TRBJ1-2, with 10 nucleotides matching TRBD1. Germline trimming cut 0 bases from V and 8 bases from J; bases unmatched to any gene: 4. The CDR3 runs 14 residues. Germline V gene sequence: CDR1 SGDLS, CDR2 YYNGEE. The CDR3 nucleotides are TGTGCCAGCAGCGTAGTGGGACAGGGGCCCGGCTACACCTTC. Protein: CASSVVGQGPGYTF.

The chain carries TRBV4-2 and TRBJ2-6; D is unresolved. Between the trimmed V and J ends, which lost 4 bases and 0 bases, there was a span of 13 bases. The CDR3 covers 17 residues. Germline loops: CDR1 LGHNA, CDR2 YNFKEQ. The CDR3, as DNA: TGTGCCAGCAGCCTGATGGATGACTTCTCTGGGGCCAACGTCCTGACTTTC. Protein product: CASSLMDDFSGANVLTF.

The CDR3 region is CASSLDGTGFATEAFF. The CDR3 nucleotides are TGCGCCAGCAGCTTGGACGGAACAGGGTTTGCCACTGAAGCTTTCTTT. The genes are TRBV5-1 and TRBJ1-1; perhaps TRBD1 as D (6 bases). Between the trimmed V and J ends, which lost 0 bases and 4 bases, there was a span of 16 bases. CDR1 SGHRS and CDR2 YFSETQ come from the germline V gene. This CDR3 comprises 16 residues.

The chain combines TRBV6-5 with TRBJ1-2, with TRBD1 as a possible D gene (5 bases). Trimming removed 6 bases at V and 4 bases at J, with 12 bases between. CDR1 and CDR2 (germline): MNHEY, SVGAGI. The length of the CDR3 is 13 residues. The CDR3 coding sequence is TGTGCCAGCAGCTCGGACATACGCTATGGCTACACCTTC. Translation: CASSSDIRYGYTF.

This clone was recorded once. This chain joins TRBV11-2 and TRBJ2-5; 9 bases are shared with TRBD2. Germline V CDR1 and CDR2: SGHAT, FQNNGV. V trimming: 1 base; J trimming: 4 bases; junction bases outside the gene matches: 7. The CDR3 is 16 amino acids. CDR3 sequence: CASSLVFAGGLETQYF. The CDR3 coding sequence is TGTGCCAGCAGCTTAGTATTTGCGGGGGGGTTAGAGACCCAGTACTTC.

V gene TRBV9 combines with J gene TRBJ2-7; 8 positions agree with TRBD1. Trimming took 2 bases from V and 1 from J; bases not matched to a gene: 5. Per germline, CDR1 SGDLS and CDR2 YYNGEE. This CDR3 comprises 15 residues. CDR3 region: CASSVGTGISYEQYF. The CDR3 DNA follows: TGTGCCAGCAGCGTTGGGACAGGAATATCCTACGAGCAGTACTTC.

V usage is TRBV19 and J usage is TRBJ1-1; D is perhaps TRBD1 (6 bases). The CDR3 consists of 13 residues. Germline CDR1 and CDR2: LNHDA and SQIVND (reference sequence). Deletions cut 3 bases from V and 5 bases from J, with 10 bases between. In nucleotides, the CDR3 is TGTGCCAGTAGTATGGGGGGGCTGACTGAAGCTTTCTTT. It codes for CASSMGGLTEAFF.

This clone was detected once. Germline is not matched at one junction end, which may reflect a read error. V usage is TRBV6-5 and J usage is TRBJ1-5; D not certain. There are 13 residues in the CDR3. Germline V gene lookup returns CDR1 MNHEY and CDR2 SVGAGI. The CDR3 sequence is CASSSASTQPQHF. The CDR3 bases are TGTGCCAGCAGTTCGGCTAGCACTCAGCCCCAGCATTTT.

This chain links TRBV19 with TRBJ2-1; D gene unclear. CDR1 is LNHDA, CDR2 SQIVND, per germline (reference sequence). V was trimmed by 10 bases and J by 6 bases, leaving 22 bases between them. The CDR3 has 15 amino acids. CDR3 region: CATDSNRAWCNEQFF. CDR3 nucleotides: TGTGCCACCGATAGTAACCGAGCATGGTGCAATGAGCAGTTCTTC.

The chain joins TRBV4-1 to TRBJ2-3; D might be TRBD2 (6 bases). The CDR3 totals 16 residues. Trimming shortened V by 0 bases and J by 0 bases, and 10 bases separated the two germline ends. Germline loops: CDR1 MGHRA, CDR2 YSYEKL. The CDR3 DNA follows: TGCGCCAGCAGCCAAGAAGGAGGGTTTAGCACAGATACGCAGTATTTT. As protein: CASSQEGGFSTDTQYF.

The chain uses TRBV19 and TRBJ1-2, with TRBD1 identical over 12 bases. Germline trimming cut 4 bases from V and 2 bases from J; bases unmatched to any gene: 8. CDR3 length: 17 amino acids. Per the germline V gene, CDR1 is LNHDA and CDR2 is SQIVND (reference sequence). The CDR3: CASSTPGQGARNYGYTF. The CDR3 DNA follows: TGTGCCAGTAGTACCCCGGGACAGGGGGCGCGGAACTATGGCTACACCTTC. Filled out from reference TRBV19 and TRBJ1-2, the complete variable domain reads DGGITQSPKYLFRKEGQNVTLSCEQNLNHDAMYWYRQDPGQGLRLIYYSQIVNDFQKGDIAEGYSVSREKKESFPLTVTSAQKNPTAFYLCASSTPGQGARNYGYTFGSGTRLTVV.